This T cell receptor beta chain was profiled in a study of T cells expressing NK-cell markers. Germline values: CDR1 SGHKS, CDR2 YYEKEE (reference sequence). This CDR3 contains 15 residues. TCRdb reprocessed the 5' RACE reads; each CDR3 protein has one entry and no DNA is given. The listing records about 400,000 distinct CDR3 sequences. The clonotype comes from a woman between 45 and 65 years old in good health. Sequencing was done on a sample of blood T cells: a sorted CD56 or NKG2C T cell subset, CD4+ or CD8+ T cells, or bulk PBMC T cells (not recorded which). The chain uses TRBV5-5 and TRBJ2-6; TCRdb's D call, TRBD1, is unchecked because there is no DNA. The CDR3 loop reads CASSFRGSGANVLTF.